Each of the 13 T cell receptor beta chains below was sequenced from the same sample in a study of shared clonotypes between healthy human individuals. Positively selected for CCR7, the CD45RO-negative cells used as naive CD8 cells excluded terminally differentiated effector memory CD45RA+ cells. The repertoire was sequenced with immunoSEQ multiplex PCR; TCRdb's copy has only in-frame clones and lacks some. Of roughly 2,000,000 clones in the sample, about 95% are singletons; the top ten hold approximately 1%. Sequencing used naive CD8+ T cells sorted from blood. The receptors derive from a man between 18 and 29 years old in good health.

In DNA, the CDR3 is TGTGCCAGCAACTCCATCGGAGTCCTCCCCGTGGTCGAGCAGTACTTC. Its protein product is CASNSIGVLPVVEQYF. This rearrangement joins TRBV28 to TRBJ2-7; D gene uncertain. CDR3 length: 16 amino acids. CDR1 and CDR2 (germline): MDHEN, SYDVKM. With 7 bases removed from V and 6 bases from J, the gap between germline ends came to 25 bases.

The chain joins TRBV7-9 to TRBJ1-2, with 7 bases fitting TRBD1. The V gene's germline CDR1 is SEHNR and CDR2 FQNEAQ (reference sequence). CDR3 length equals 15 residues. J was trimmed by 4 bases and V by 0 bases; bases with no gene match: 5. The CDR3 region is CASSLAETGTYGYTF. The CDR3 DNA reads TGTGCCAGCAGCTTAGCGGAGACAGGGACCTATGGCTACACCTTC.

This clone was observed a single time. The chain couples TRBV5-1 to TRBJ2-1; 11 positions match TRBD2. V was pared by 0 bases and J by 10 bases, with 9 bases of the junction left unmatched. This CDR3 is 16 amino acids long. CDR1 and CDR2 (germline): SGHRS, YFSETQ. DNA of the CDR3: TGCGCCAGCAGCTTGGGTATAGCGGGAGGGGTGTGGGAGCAGTTCTTC. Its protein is CASSLGIAGGVWEQFF.

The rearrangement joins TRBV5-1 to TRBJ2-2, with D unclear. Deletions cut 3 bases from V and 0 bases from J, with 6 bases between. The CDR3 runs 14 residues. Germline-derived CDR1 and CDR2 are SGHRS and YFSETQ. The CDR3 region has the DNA TGCGCCAGCAGCTACAGCGCGAACACCGGGGAGCTGTTTTTT. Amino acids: CASSYSANTGELFF.

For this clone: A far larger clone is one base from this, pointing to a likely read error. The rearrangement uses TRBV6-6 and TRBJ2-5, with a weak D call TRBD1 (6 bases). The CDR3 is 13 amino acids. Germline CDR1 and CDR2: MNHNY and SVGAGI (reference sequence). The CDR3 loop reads CASSSTLRGTRYF. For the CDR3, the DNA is TGTGCCAGCAGTTCCACGTTGAGGGGGACCCGGTACTTC.

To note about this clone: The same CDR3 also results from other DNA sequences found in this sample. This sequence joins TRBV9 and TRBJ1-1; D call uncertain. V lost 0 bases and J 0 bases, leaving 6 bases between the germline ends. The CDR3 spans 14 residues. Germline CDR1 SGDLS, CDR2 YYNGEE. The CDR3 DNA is TGTGCCAGCAGCGTAGGGGTCCTGAACACTGAAGCTTTCTTT. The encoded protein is CASSVGVLNTEAFF.

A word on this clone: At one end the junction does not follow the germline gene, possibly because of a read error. The chain's CDR3 is CASSPRSVTGELFF. The CDR3 nucleotides read TGTGCTAGCAGCCCCAGATCCGTGACCGGGGAGCTGTTTTTT. The gene calls are TRBV7-7 and TRBJ2-2; D not certain. The CDR3 spans 14 residues. The germline CDR1 and CDR2 sequences are SSHAT and FNYEAQ (reference sequence).

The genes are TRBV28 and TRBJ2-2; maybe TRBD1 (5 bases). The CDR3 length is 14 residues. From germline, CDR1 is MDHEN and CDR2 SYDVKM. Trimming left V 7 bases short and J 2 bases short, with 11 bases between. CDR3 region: CASKGQENTGELFF. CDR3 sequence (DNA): TGTGCCAGCAAGGGGCAGGAAAACACCGGGGAGCTGTTTTTT.

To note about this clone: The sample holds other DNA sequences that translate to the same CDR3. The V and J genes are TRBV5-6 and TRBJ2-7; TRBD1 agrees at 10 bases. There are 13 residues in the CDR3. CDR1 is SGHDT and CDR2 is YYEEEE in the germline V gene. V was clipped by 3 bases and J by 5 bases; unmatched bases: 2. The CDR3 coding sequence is TGTGCCAGCAGCTGGGACAGGGGAAACGAGCAGTACTTC. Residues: CASSWDRGNEQYF.

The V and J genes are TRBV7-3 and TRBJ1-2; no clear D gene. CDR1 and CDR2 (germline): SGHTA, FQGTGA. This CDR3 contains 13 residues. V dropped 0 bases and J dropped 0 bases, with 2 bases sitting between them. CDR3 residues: CASSLTTNYGYTF. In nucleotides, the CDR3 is TGTGCCAGCAGCTTAACGACTAACTATGGCTACACCTTC.

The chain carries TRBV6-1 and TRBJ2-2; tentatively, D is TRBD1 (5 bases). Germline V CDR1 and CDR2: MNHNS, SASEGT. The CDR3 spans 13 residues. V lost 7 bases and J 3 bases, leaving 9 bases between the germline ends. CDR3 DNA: TGTGCCAGCATTGGCAGGGACACCGGGGAGCTGTTTTTT. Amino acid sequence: CASIGRDTGELFF.

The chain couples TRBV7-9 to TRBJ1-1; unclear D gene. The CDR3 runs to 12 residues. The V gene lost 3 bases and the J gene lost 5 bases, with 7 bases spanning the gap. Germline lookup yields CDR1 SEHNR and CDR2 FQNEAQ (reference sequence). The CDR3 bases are TGTGCCAGCAGCTTCATGGGGACTGAAGCTTTCTTT. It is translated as CASSFMGTEAFF.

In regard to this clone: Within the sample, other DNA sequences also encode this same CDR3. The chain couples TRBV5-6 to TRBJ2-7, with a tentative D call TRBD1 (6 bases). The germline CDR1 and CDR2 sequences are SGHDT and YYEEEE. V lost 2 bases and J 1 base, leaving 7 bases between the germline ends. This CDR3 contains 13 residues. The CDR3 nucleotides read TGTGCCAGCAGCTTAGGACAGTCCTACGAGCAGTACTTC. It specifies CASSLGQSYEQYF. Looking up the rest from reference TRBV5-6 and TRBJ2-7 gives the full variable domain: DAGVTQSPTHLIKTRGQQVTLRCSPKSGHDTVSWYQQALGQGPQFIFQYYEEEERQRGNFPDRFSGHQFPNYSSELNVNALLLGDSALYLCASSLGQSYEQYFGPGTRLTVT.